Below, 10 T cell receptor beta chains from the same sample are listed, as sequenced in a study of T cell repertoires in cytomegalovirus infection. TCRdb used MiXCR to reprocess the reads, holding one entry per CDR3 protein. The table includes approximately 730,000 distinct CDR3 sequences, around 32% detected once. Antigens of these TCRs are unknown. The input for sequencing was cultured PBMCs, taken from culture after CMV antigen stimulation. The receptors originated from a human donor in good health (CMV status not recorded). Some clones in this sample may be carry-over from other donors' samples.

The chain is built from TRBV20-1 and TRBJ2-1, with 10 nucleotides matching TRBD1. The CDR3 loop spans 13 amino acids. The V gene end was trimmed by 3 bases and the J gene end by 9 bases; junction bases not matched to a gene: 5. Germline V gene lookup returns CDR1 DFQATT and CDR2 SNEGSKA (reference sequence). CDR3 coding DNA: TGCAGTGCTAGTATGACAGGGGGCGGTGAGCAGTTCTTC. It yields the protein CSASMTGGGEQFF.

This chain uses TRBV5-6 with TRBJ2-7, with D perhaps TRBD2 (7 bases). CDR3 length equals 16 residues. V was pared by 7 bases and J by 1 base, with 21 bases between. CDR1 is SGHDT, CDR2 YYEEEE, per germline. The CDR3 coding sequence is TGTGCCAGCGCGCCGCTCGGACGGGGGGCATCCTACGAGCAGTACTTC. Translated: CASAPLGRGASYEQYF. The full variable domain, with the rest looked up from reference TRBV5-6 and TRBJ2-7, is DAGVTQSPTHLIKTRGQQVTLRCSPKSGHDTVSWYQQALGQGPQFIFQYYEEEERQRGNFPDRFSGHQFPNYSSELNVNALLLGDSALYLCASAPLGRGASYEQYFGPGTRLTVT.

The V call is TRBV6-2 or TRBV6-3, the J call TRBJ2-1; 8 bases match TRBD1. This CDR3 comprises 22 residues. Trimming took 7 bases from V and 0 from J; bases not matched to a gene: 26. Looked up from germline, CDR1 is MNHEY and CDR2 is SVGEGT. CDR3 amino acids: CASKTVRPDRQGASGSYNEQFF. In DNA form, the CDR3 reads TGTGCCAGCAAAACAGTTAGGCCTGATCGGCAGGGGGCGTCTGGCTCCTACAATGAGCAGTTCTTC.

This clonotype was recorded many times. The rearrangement uses TRBV7-2 and TRBJ1-3, with no clear D. Per germline, CDR1 SGHTA and CDR2 FQGNSA. V gave up 0 bases and J gave up 0 bases, with 12 bases separating them. This CDR3 has 17 amino acids. CDR3 amino acids: CASSLAVGFTSGNTIYF. The CDR3 DNA reads TGTGCCAGCAGCTTAGCCGTAGGGTTTACCTCTGGAAACACCATATATTTT.

The rearrangement links TRBV6-5 to TRBJ2-1; 7 bases align to TRBD2. Germline CDR1 and CDR2: MNHEY and SVGAGI. V trimming: 2 bases; J trimming: 3 bases; junction bases outside the gene matches: 1. The CDR3 length is 14 residues. CDR3 DNA: TGTGCCAGCAGTTACCGGGGGGTCTACAATGAGCAGTTCTTC. It is translated as CASSYRGVYNEQFF.

The rearrangement uses TRBV2 and TRBJ2-1, with D possibly TRBD2 on 6 matching bases. The V and J ends lost 2 bases and 8 bases respectively, with 10 bases between them. The CDR3 loop spans 13 amino acids. CDR1 is SNHLY, CDR2 FYNNEI, per germline. In nucleotides, the CDR3 is TGTGCCAGCAGTGAAATGGGAGGCTATGAGCAGTTCTTC. This translates into CASSEMGGYEQFF.

This chain links TRBV19 with TRBJ1-2, with 9 bases identical to TRBD1. CDR3 length: 15 residues. CDR1 LNHDA and CDR2 SQIVND come from the germline V gene (reference sequence). J gave up 2 bases and V 2 bases, and 3 bases lay outside the gene matches. The CDR3 nucleotides are TGTGCCAGTAGTATAATCGGACAGGGGAACTATGGCTACACCTTC. Translating gives CASSIIGQGNYGYTF.

The chain couples TRBV27 to TRBJ2-5, with D uncertain. Looked up from germline, CDR1 is MNHEY and CDR2 is SMNVEV (reference sequence). This CDR3 has 17 residues. With 1 base removed from V and 0 bases from J, the gap between germline ends came to 15 bases. This chain's CDR3 is CASSLLYPLHHQETQYF. CDR3 in DNA: TGTGCCAGCAGTTTATTGTACCCACTCCACCACCAAGAGACCCAGTACTTC.

This clonotype was observed many times. The gene calls are TRBV7-2 and TRBJ2-3; 10 bases map to TRBD2. Trimming took 7 bases from V and 5 from J; bases not matched to a gene: 12. This CDR3 region has 16 residues. CDR1 is SGHTA, CDR2 FQGNSA, per germline. The CDR3 region has the DNA TGTGCCAGCACACCCCCTTCGGGACTAGCGTTAGATACGCAGTATTTT. Protein: CASTPPSGLALDTQYF.

This clonotype was counted a few times. The V and J genes are TRBV10-3 and TRBJ1-2; TRBD1 agrees at 7 bases. CDR1 is ENHRY and CDR2 is SYGVKD in the germline V gene. V lost 7 bases to trimming and J lost 3 bases; unmatched junction nucleotides: 2. CDR3 length: 12 residues. The CDR3 spells CAITRGDYGYTF. The CDR3 DNA reads as TGTGCCATCACCAGGGGGGACTATGGCTACACCTTC.